This entry lists 18 T cell receptor beta chains sequenced from one sample in a study of cytotoxic CD8 clonotypes in ibrutinib-treated CLL. Measured with immunoSEQ multiplex PCR; TCRdb has only the in-frame clones, and not every one. This table has tens of thousands of clones, over 60% appearing once. This specimen was PBMCs, taken after 12 months of ibrutinib treatment. Receptors were obtained from a human donor with chronic lymphocytic leukemia.

This CDR3 reads CASSLEGTTYEQYF. The CDR3 bases are TGTGCCAGCAGTTTAGAGGGGACAACCTACGAGCAGTACTTC. The rearrangement joins TRBV27 to TRBJ2-7, with TRBD1 as a possible D gene (6 bases). V was trimmed by 2 bases and J by 2 bases, leaving 10 bases between them. CDR3 length: 14 amino acids. Germline CDR1 and CDR2: MNHEY and SMNVEV (reference sequence).

The V call is TRBV7-2, the J call TRBJ1-6; D gene ambiguous. Germline-derived CDR1 and CDR2 are SGHTA and FQGNSA. The ends were cut back, 1 base at V and 7 bases at J, with 5 bases in the middle. This CDR3 is 13 amino acids long. The CDR3: CASSLGPNSPLHF. In nucleotides, the CDR3 is TGTGCCAGCAGCTTAGGCCCCAATTCACCCCTCCACTTT.

The chain employs TRBV5-1 and TRBJ2-3; no firm D call. CDR1 is SGHRS and CDR2 is YFSETQ in the germline V gene. V lost 7 bases to trimming and J lost 2 bases, with 11 bases between them. The CDR3 spans 13 residues. In DNA form, the CDR3 reads TGCGCCAGCCAGAACCTAGACACAGATACGCAGTATTTT. It translates to CASQNLDTDTQYF.

This chain's CDR3 is CASSAGQYNEQFF. The CDR3 DNA sequence: TGTGCCAGCAGCGCGGGCCAGTACAATGAGCAGTTCTTC. The rearrangement uses TRBV5-4 and TRBJ2-1, with a tentative D call TRBD2 (5 bases). The V and J ends lost 4 bases and 4 bases respectively, with 9 bases between them. This CDR3 has 13 residues. CDR1 SGHNT and CDR2 YYREEE come from the germline V gene (reference sequence). Drawing the rest from reference TRBV5-4 and TRBJ2-1, the complete variable domain is ETGVTQSPTHLIKTRGQQVTLRCSSQSGHNTVSWYQQALGQGPQFIFQYYREEENGRGNFPPRFSGLQFPNYSSELNVNALELDDSALYLCASSAGQYNEQFFGPGTRLTVL.

In nucleotides, the CDR3 is TGCGCCAGCAGTGAGGAACTAGAAGAGACCCAGTACTTC. Translated: CASSEELEETQYF. The J gene is TRBJ2-5, the V gene TRBV10-1, with D tentatively TRBD2 (5 bases). Germline-derived CDR1 and CDR2 are WNHNN and SYGVQD (reference sequence). There are 13 residues in the CDR3. V dropped 2 bases and J dropped 3 bases, with 7 bases sitting between them.

The chain combines TRBV25-1 with TRBJ2-3, with D perhaps matching TRBD1 (5 bases). Trimming cost V 3 bases and J 0 bases, with 19 bases left between them. The CDR3 spans 18 residues. Germline CDR1 is MGHDK and CDR2 is SYGVNS. The CDR3: CASSDGAGKGSSTDTQYF. In DNA form, the CDR3 reads TGTGCCAGCAGTGATGGTGCAGGGAAGGGTTCTAGCACAGATACGCAGTATTTT. The variable domain in full, completed from reference TRBV25-1 and TRBJ2-3, reads EADIYQTPRYLVIGTGKKITLECSQTMGHDKMYWYQQDPGMELHLIHYSYGVNSTEKGDLSSESTVSRIRTEHFPLTLESARPSHTSQYLCASSDGAGKGSSTDTQYFGPGTRLTVL.

This chain connects TRBV10-3 to TRBJ2-7; weak D call: TRBD1 (6 bases). This CDR3 region has 12 residues. CDR1 is ENHRY and CDR2 is SYGVKD in the germline V gene. V lost 3 bases to trimming and J lost 13 bases, with 16 bases between them. CDR3 in amino acids: CAISEIQGQSYF. DNA of the CDR3: TGTGCCATCAGTGAAATACAGGGCCAGAGTTACTTC.

This chain connects TRBV25-1 to TRBJ1-1; no clear D. Germline V gives CDR1 MGHDK, CDR2 SYGVNS. V was shortened by 2 bases and J by 1 base, with 5 bases between the two germline ends. The CDR3 extends over 13 amino acids. Here the CDR3 reads CASSEHKNTEAFF. CDR3 nucleotides: TGTGCCAGCAGTGAACACAAGAACACTGAAGCTTTCTTT. Together with reference TRBV25-1 and TRBJ1-1, the CDR3 gives the full variable domain: EADIYQTPRYLVIGTGKKITLECSQTMGHDKMYWYQQDPGMELHLIHYSYGVNSTEKGDLSSESTVSRIRTEHFPLTLESARPSHTSQYLCASSEHKNTEAFFGQGTRLTVV.

The V and J genes are TRBV6-6 and TRBJ2-1; the D gene is possibly TRBD1 (6 bases). The CDR3 has 13 amino acids. Looked up from germline, CDR1 is MNHNY and CDR2 is SVGAGI (reference sequence). V gave up 4 bases and J gave up 5 bases, with 9 bases separating them. CDR3 amino acids: CASSSRGNNEQFF. The CDR3, as DNA: TGTGCCAGCAGTTCCAGGGGAAACAATGAGCAGTTCTTC.

The rearrangement uses TRBV5-6 and TRBJ2-1, with 8 nucleotides matching TRBD2. The CDR3 consists of 16 residues. CDR1 is SGHDT and CDR2 is YYEEEE in the germline V gene. V was clipped by 4 bases and J by 2 bases; unmatched bases: 8. The CDR3 region is CASSPGGGTTYNEQFF. In nucleotides, the CDR3 is TGTGCCAGCAGCCCGGGGGGGGGCACTACCTACAATGAGCAGTTCTTC.

This clone has only a few counts. V and J are TRBV7-9 and TRBJ2-7, with 8 bases fitting TRBD1. V shed 1 base and J 0 bases; nucleotides not matched to a gene: 5. Germline assignment: CDR1 SEHNR and CDR2 FQNEAQ (reference sequence). There are 16 residues in the CDR3. CDR3 sequence (DNA): TGTGCCAGCAGCTTAGGCTCAGGGGGCTACTCCTACGAGCAGTACTTC. Encoded protein: CASSLGSGGYSYEQYF. The full variable domain, completed using reference TRBV7-9 and TRBJ2-7, is DTGVSQNPRHKITKRGQNVTFRCDPISEHNRLYWYRQTLGQGPEFLTYFQNEAQLEKSRLLSDRFSAERPKGSFSTLEIQRTEQGDSAMYLCASSLGSGGYSYEQYFGPGTRLTVT.

The chain has TRBV7-9 and TRBJ2-1, with D perhaps TRBD1 (6 bases). The ends were cut back, 7 bases at V and 3 bases at J, with 16 bases in the middle. The CDR3 has 15 amino acids. The germline gives CDR1 SEHNR, CDR2 FQNEAQ (reference sequence). The CDR3 loop is CASTLRGNLYNEQFF. The CDR3 DNA sequence: TGTGCCAGCACCCTAAGGGGGAACCTCTACAATGAGCAGTTCTTC.

The rearrangement links TRBV12-5 to TRBJ1-3; D perhaps matches TRBD1 (5 bases). The germline gives CDR1 LGHNT, CDR2 FRNRAP. The CDR3 contains 17 residues. The ends were cut back, 4 bases at V and 1 base at J, with 17 bases in the middle. The CDR3 is CASGWQPGTISGNTIYF. CDR3 bases: TGTGCTAGTGGTTGGCAGCCCGGGACGATTTCTGGAAACACCATATATTTT.

This chain uses TRBV30 with TRBJ2-6, with a possible D match to TRBD1 (6 bases). Trimming cost V 2 bases and J 1 base, with 12 bases left between them. CDR3 length: 16 amino acids. The V gene's germline CDR1 is GTSNPN and CDR2 SVGIG (reference sequence). This CDR3 is CAWSSTGLSGANVLTF. The DNA for the CDR3 is TGTGCCTGGAGTTCGACAGGTCTGTCTGGGGCCAACGTCCTGACTTTC. Complete variable domain (other parts from reference TRBV30 and TRBJ2-6): SQTIHQWPATLVQPVGSPLSLECTVEGTSNPNLYWYRQAAGRGLQLLFYSVGIGQISSEVPQNLSASRPQDRQFILSSKKLLLSDSGFYLCAWSSTGLSGANVLTFGAGSRLTVL.

V and J are TRBV7-9 and TRBJ2-2; the D gene is possibly TRBD1 (5 bases). This CDR3 has 17 residues. The germline V and J ends were trimmed by 5 bases and 2 bases, with 18 bases remaining between them. Germline lookup yields CDR1 SEHNR and CDR2 FQNEAQ (reference sequence). CDR3 protein: CASSTPREWSNTGELFF. Written as DNA, the CDR3 is TGTGCCAGCAGCACCCCCAGGGAATGGTCCAACACCGGGGAGCTGTTTTTT.

As to this clone: The DNA is left out, because the CDR3 cannot be placed on it with certainty; the CDR3 is given as TCRdb lists it. The V call is TRBV21-1, the J call TRBJ2-1; the table's D call TRBD2 went unverified against the DNA. TRBV21-1 is classified as a pseudogene. The CDR3 is 18 amino acids long, termini counted. The CDR3 sequence: CASSIGVAGGNLYNEQFF.

The V and J genes are TRBV28 and TRBJ2-7, with D perhaps TRBD2 (5 bases). The CDR3 runs to 15 residues. Germline CDR1 MDHEN, CDR2 SYDVKM. Deletions cut 8 bases from V and 5 bases from J, with 22 bases between. Here the CDR3 reads CASSGPGLAGDEQYF. The CDR3 nucleotides read TGTGCCAGCTCGGGCCCGGGTCTAGCTGGTGACGAGCAGTACTTC.

The V gene is TRBV28, the J gene TRBJ1-1, with 11 nucleotides matching TRBD1. The V gene's germline CDR1 is MDHEN and CDR2 SYDVKM. The CDR3 has 15 residues. The junction had 7 bases not matched to a gene; V was cut back by 6 bases and J by 4 bases. The chain's CDR3 is CASRNRGTGGTEAFF. CDR3 sequence (DNA): TGTGCCAGCAGAAACCGCGGGACAGGGGGCACTGAAGCTTTCTTT.